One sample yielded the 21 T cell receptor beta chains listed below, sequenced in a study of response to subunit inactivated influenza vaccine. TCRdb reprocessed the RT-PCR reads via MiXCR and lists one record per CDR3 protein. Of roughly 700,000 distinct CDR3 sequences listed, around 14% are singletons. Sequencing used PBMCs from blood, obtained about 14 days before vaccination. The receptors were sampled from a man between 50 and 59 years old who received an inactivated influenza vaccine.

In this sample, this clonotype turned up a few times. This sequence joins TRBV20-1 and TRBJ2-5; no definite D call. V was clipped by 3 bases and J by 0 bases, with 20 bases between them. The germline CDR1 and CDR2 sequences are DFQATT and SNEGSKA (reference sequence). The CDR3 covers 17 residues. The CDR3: CSARAQARTEYQETQYF. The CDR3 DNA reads TGCAGTGCTAGGGCTCAGGCTCGTACAGAGTACCAAGAGACCCAGTACTTC.

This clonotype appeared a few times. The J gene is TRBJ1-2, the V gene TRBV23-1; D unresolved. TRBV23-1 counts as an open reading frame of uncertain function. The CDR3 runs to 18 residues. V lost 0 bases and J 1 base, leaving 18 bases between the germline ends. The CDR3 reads CASSQSGRVHPLNYGYTF. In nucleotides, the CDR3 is TGCGCCAGCAGTCAATCAGGGAGGGTCCACCCTCTTAACTATGGCTACACCTTC.

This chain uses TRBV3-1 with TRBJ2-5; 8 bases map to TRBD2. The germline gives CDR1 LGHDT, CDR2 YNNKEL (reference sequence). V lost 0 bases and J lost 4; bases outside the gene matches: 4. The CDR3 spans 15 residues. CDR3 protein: CASSQDPAGAETQYF. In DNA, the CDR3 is TGTGCCAGCAGCCAAGATCCAGCGGGAGCAGAGACCCAGTACTTC.

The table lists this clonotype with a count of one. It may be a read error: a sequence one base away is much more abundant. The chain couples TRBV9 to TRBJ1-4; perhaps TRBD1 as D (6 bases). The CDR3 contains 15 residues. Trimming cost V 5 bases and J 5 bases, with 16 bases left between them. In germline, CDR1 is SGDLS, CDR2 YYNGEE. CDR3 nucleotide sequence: TGTGCCAGCAGACCAGTACAGGGACTCAATGAAAAACTGTTTTTT. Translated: CASRPVQGLNEKLFF. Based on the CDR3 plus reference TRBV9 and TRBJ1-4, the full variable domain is DSGVTQTPKHLITATGQRVTLRCSPRSGDLSVYWYQQSLDQGLQFLIQYYNGEERAKGNILERFSAQQFPDLHSELNLSSLELGDSALYFCASRPVQGLNEKLFFGSGTQLSVL.

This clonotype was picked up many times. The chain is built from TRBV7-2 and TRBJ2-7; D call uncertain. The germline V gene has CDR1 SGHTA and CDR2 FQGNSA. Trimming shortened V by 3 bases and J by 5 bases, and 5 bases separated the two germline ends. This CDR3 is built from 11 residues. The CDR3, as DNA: TGTGCCAGCAGCTTTGACAACGAGCAGTACTTC. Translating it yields CASSFDNEQYF.

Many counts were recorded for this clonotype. The CDR3 nucleotides are TGTGCCAGCAGTTTAAGCGGGAGCTCCTACGAGCAGTACTTC. This gives the protein CASSLSGSSYEQYF. The chain is built from TRBV12-3 or TRBV12-4 and TRBJ2-7; 8 bases match TRBD2. This CDR3 region has 14 residues. V was pared by 2 bases and J by 0 bases, with 0 bases of the junction left unmatched.

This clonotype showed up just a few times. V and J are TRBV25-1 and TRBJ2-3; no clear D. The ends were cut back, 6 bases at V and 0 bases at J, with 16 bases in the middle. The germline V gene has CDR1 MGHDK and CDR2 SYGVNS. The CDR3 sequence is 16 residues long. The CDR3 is CASSSAGPGSTDTQYF. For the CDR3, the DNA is TGTGCCAGCAGCTCGGCCGGACCAGGCAGCACAGATACGCAGTATTTT.

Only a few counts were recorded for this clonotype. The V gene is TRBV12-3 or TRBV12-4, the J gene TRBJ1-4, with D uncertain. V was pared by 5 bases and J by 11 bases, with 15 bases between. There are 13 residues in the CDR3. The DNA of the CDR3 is TGTGCCAGCAGTACTAACCCTGATCGGAAACTGTTTTTT. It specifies CASSTNPDRKLFF.

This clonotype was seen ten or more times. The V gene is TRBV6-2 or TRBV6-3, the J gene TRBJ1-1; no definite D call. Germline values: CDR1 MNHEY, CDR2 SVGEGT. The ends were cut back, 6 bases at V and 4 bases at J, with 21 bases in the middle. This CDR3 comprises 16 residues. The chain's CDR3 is CASSPSLTSLPTEAFF. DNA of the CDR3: TGTGCCAGCAGCCCCAGCCTGACAAGCCTTCCCACTGAAGCTTTCTTT.

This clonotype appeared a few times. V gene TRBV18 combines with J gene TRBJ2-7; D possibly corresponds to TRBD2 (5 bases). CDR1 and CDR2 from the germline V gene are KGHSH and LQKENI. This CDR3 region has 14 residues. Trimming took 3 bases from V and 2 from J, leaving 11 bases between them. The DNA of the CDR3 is TGTGCCAGCTCACCCGGACTCCTCACCTACGAGCAGTACTTC. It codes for CASSPGLLTYEQYF.

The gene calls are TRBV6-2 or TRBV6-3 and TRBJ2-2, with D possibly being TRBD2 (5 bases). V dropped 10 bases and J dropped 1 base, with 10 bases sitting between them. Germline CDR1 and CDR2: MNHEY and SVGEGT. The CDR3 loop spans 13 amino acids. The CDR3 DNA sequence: TGTGCCACTATAAGCGGGAACACCGGGGAGCTGTTTTTT. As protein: CATISGNTGELFF.

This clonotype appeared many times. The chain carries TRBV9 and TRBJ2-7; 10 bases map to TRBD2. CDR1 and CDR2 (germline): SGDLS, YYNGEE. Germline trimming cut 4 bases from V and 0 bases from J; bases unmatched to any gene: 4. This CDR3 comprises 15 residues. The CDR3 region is CASSSRTSGSYEQYF. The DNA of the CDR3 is TGTGCCAGCAGCTCACGGACTAGCGGCTCCTACGAGCAGTACTTC.

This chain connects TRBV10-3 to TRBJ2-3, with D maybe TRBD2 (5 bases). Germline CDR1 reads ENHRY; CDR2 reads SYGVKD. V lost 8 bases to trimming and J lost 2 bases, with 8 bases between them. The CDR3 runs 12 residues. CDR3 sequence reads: CAIGEFTDTQYF. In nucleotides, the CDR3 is TGTGCCATCGGGGAGTTCACAGATACGCAGTATTTT.

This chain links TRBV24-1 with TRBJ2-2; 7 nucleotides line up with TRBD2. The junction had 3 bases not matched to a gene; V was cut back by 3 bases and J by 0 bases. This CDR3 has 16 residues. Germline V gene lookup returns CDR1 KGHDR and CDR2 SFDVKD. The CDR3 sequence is CATSDPTSANTGELFF. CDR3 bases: TGTGCCACCAGTGATCCTACTAGCGCGAACACCGGGGAGCTGTTTTTT.

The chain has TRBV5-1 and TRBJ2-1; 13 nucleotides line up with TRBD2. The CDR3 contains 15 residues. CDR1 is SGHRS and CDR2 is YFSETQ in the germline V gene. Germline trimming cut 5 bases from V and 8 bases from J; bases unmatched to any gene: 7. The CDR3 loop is CASRGLAGTLDEQFF. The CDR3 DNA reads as TGCGCCAGCAGGGGACTAGCGGGAACTTTGGATGAGCAGTTCTTC.

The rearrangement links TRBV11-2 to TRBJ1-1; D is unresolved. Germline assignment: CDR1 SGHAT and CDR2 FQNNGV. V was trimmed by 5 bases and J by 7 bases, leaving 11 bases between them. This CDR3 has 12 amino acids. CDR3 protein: CASSQSPVEAFF. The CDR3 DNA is TGTGCCAGCAGCCAGAGCCCAGTTGAAGCTTTCTTT.

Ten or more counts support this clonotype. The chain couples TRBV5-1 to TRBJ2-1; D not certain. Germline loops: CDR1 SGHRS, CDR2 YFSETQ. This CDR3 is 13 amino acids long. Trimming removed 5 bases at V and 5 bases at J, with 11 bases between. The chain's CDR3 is CASRSGFHNEQFF. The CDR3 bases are TGCGCCAGCAGGTCGGGTTTCCACAATGAGCAGTTCTTC.

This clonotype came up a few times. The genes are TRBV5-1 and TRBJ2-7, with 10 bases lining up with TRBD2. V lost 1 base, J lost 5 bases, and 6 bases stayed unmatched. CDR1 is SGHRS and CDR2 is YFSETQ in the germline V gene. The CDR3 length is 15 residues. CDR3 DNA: TGCGCCAGCAGCTTGTTAACTAGCGGGAAAAACGAGCAGTACTTC. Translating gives CASSLLTSGKNEQYF.

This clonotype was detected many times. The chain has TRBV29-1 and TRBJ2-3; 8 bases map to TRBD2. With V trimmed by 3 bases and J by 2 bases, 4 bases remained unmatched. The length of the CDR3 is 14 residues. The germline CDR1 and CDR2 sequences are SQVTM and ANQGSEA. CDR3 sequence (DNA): TGCAGCGTTGAGATCGGGGGGGCCACAGATACGCAGTATTTT. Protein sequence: CSVEIGGATDTQYF.

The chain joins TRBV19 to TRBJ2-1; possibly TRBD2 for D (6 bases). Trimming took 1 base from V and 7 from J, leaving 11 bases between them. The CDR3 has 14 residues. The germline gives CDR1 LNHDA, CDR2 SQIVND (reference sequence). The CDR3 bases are TGTGCCAGTAGTATAGCCGGGAGATCGAATGAGCAGTTCTTC. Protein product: CASSIAGRSNEQFF. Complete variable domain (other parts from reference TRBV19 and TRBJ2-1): DGGITQSPKYLFRKEGQNVTLSCEQNLNHDAMYWYRQDPGQGLRLIYYSQIVNDFQKGDIAEGYSVSREKKESFPLTVTSAQKNPTAFYLCASSIAGRSNEQFFGPGTRLTVL.

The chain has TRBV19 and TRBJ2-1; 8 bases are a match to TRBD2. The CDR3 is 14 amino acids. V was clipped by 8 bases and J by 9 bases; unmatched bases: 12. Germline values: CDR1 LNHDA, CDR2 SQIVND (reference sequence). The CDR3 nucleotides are TGTGCCAGTGGACCCACGGGACTAGAGACTGAGCAGTTCTTC. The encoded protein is CASGPTGLETEQFF.